Below are 17 T cell receptor beta chains sequenced from a single sample in a study of T cells in Graves' hyperthyroidism and ophthalmopathy. Amplification of TCR beta CDR3 regions used RNA as the template. HTBI primers drove first-round RT-PCR of the TCR CDR3. Each CDR3 protein gets one entry after TCRdb re-called the multiplex PCR reads with MiXCR. The data hold a few hundred thousand distinct CDR3 sequences, with 15% to 20% observed a single time. Sequenced: blood. These receptors all come from a woman aged 30 to 39 with Graves' ophthalmopathy.

Details on this clonotype: Being one base from a much bigger clone, this may be a read error. V gene TRBV5-1 combines with J gene TRBJ1-6, with TRBD1 matching 8 bases. The CDR3 is 16 amino acids. Germline values: CDR1 SGHRS, CDR2 YFSETQ. CDR3 DNA sequence: TGCGCCAGCAGCGTGATGGCAGGGGGCTACAATTCACCCCCCCACTTT. This encodes CASSVMAGGYNSPPHF.

This clonotype was detected only a few times. The chain couples TRBV2 to TRBJ2-7; 11 bases match TRBD2. The length of the CDR3 is 17 residues. V shed 2 bases and J 3 bases; nucleotides not matched to a gene: 9. Germline V gene sequence: CDR1 SNHLY, CDR2 FYNNEI. In DNA form, the CDR3 reads TGTGCCAGCAGTGAAAGGTTGGGACTAGCGGACAACTACGAGCAGTACTTC. This gives the protein CASSERLGLADNYEQYF. Combining the CDR3 with reference TRBV2 and TRBJ2-7 gives the whole variable domain EPEVTQTPSHQVTQMGQEVILRCVPISNHLYFYWYRQILGQKVEFLVSFYNNEISEKSEIFDDQFSVERPDGSNFTLKIRSTKLEDSAMYFCASSERLGLADNYEQYFGPGTRLTVT.

This clonotype was seen a handful of times. This rearrangement joins TRBV6-2 or TRBV6-3 to TRBJ2-4, with D tentatively TRBD2 (6 bases). The germline CDR1 and CDR2 sequences are MNHEY and SVGEGT. The V gene lost 6 bases and the J gene lost 8 bases, with 11 bases spanning the gap. This CDR3 comprises 12 residues. CDR3 amino acids: CASSRLGDIQYF. The CDR3 coding sequence is TGTGCCAGCAGCCGACTAGGGGACATTCAGTACTTC.

This clonotype was found many times. The V call is TRBV7-9, the J call TRBJ2-7; 7 nucleotides agree with TRBD2. Germline V gene data show CDR1 as SEHNR and CDR2 as FQNEAQ (reference sequence). Trimming removed 8 bases from V and 1 base from J; junction bases left unmatched: 8. The CDR3 is 14 amino acids. The CDR3 sequence is CASVKGGASYEQYF. In DNA, the CDR3 is TGTGCCAGCGTGAAGGGAGGGGCATCCTACGAGCAGTACTTC.

To note about this clonotype: This sequence may be a read error, since a much larger clone differs from it by one base. The chain recombines TRBV7-2 with TRBJ1-4; D is ambiguous. The V and J ends lost 1 base and 7 bases respectively, with 10 bases between them. This CDR3 is 14 amino acids long. The germline V gene encodes CDR1 SGHTA and CDR2 FQGNSA. The CDR3 nucleotides read TGTGCCAGCAGCTTAGGCCCTTCTAGTGAAAAACTGTTTTTT. Encoded protein: CASSLGPSSEKLFF. The full variable domain, completed using reference TRBV7-2 and TRBJ1-4, is GAGVSQSPSNKVTEKGKDVELRCDPISGHTALYWYRQSLGQGLEFLIYFQGNSAPDKSGLPSDRFSAERTGGSVSTLTIQRTQQEDSAVYLCASSLGPSSEKLFFGSGTQLSVL.

The rearrangement links TRBV19 to TRBJ2-2; TRBD2 agrees at 10 bases. Germline CDR1 is LNHDA and CDR2 is SQIVND (reference sequence). With V trimmed by 5 bases and J by 2 bases, 2 bases remained unmatched. The CDR3 covers 15 residues. In DNA form, the CDR3 reads TGTGCCAGTAGTGCACTAGCGGGAAACACCGGGGAGCTGTTTTTT. Translating it yields CASSALAGNTGELFF.

In this sample, this clonotype turned up many times. The CDR3 DNA follows: TGTGCCTGGAGTGCTGCTGGACCCGGATCCCAGTACTTC. Protein: CAWSAAGPGSQYF. The genes are TRBV30 and TRBJ2-5; no firm D call. Deletions cut 1 base from V and 9 bases from J, with 15 bases between. The CDR3 runs 13 residues. CDR1 and CDR2 from the germline V gene are GTSNPN and SVGIG (reference sequence).

This clonotype has more than one count but fewer than ten. V is TRBV5-5 and J is TRBJ2-5; D is perhaps TRBD1 or TRBD2 (5 bases each). The germline V gene has CDR1 SGHKS and CDR2 YYEKEE (reference sequence). With 4 bases removed from V and 5 bases from J, the gap between germline ends came to 15 bases. CDR3 length: 14 amino acids. The CDR3 reads CASSHGAGMETQYF. CDR3 bases: TGTGCCAGCAGCCACGGGGCAGGGATGGAGACCCAGTACTTC. The full variable domain, completed using reference TRBV5-5 and TRBJ2-5, is DAGVTQSPTHLIKTRGQQVTLRCSPISGHKSVSWYQQVLGQGPQFIFQYYEKEERGRGNFPDRFSARQFPNYSSELNVNALLLGDSALYLCASSHGAGMETQYFGPGTRLLVL.

This clonotype was observed many times. The genes are TRBV28 and TRBJ2-7, with a weak D call TRBD2 (7 bases). The V gene lost 3 bases and the J gene lost 3 bases, with 12 bases spanning the gap. Germline loops: CDR1 MDHEN, CDR2 SYDVKM. The CDR3 is 14 residues long. CDR3 protein: CASSLAGAGYEQYF. The DNA for the CDR3 is TGTGCCAGCAGTTTGGCGGGGGCAGGCTACGAGCAGTACTTC.

This clonotype was observed at least ten times. J is TRBJ2-3 and V is TRBV7-2, with 7 bases matching TRBD2. V was clipped by 1 base and J by 5 bases; unmatched bases: 15. The CDR3 runs 18 residues. Germline CDR1 reads SGHTA; CDR2 reads FQGNSA. The CDR3: CASSLGGGMWGRGDTQYF. In DNA form, the CDR3 reads TGTGCCAGCAGCTTAGGGGGGGGTATGTGGGGTCGGGGAGATACGCAGTATTTT.

This clonotype has at least ten counts. Here the CDR3 reads CSAGRDFGYTF. In nucleotides, the CDR3 is TGCAGTGCCGGGCGGGATTTTGGCTACACCTTC. V and J are TRBV20-1 and TRBJ1-2; the D is unclear. The V and J ends lost 6 bases and 7 bases respectively, with 12 bases between them. Germline lookup yields CDR1 DFQATT and CDR2 SNEGSKA (reference sequence). CDR3 length: 11 residues.

The rearrangement links TRBV11-2 to TRBJ2-7, with D unclear. The CDR3 totals 14 residues. Trimming removed 0 bases at V and 3 bases at J, with 9 bases between. Germline assignment: CDR1 SGHAT and CDR2 FQNNGV. This CDR3 is CASSLDRWNYEQYF. CDR3 in DNA: TGTGCCAGCAGCTTAGATCGTTGGAACTACGAGCAGTACTTC.

There are many counts of this clonotype. J is TRBJ1-2 and V is TRBV30; D gene unclear. V gave up 4 bases and J gave up 8 bases, with 17 bases separating them. This CDR3 is 13 amino acids long. From germline, CDR1 is GTSNPN and CDR2 SVGIG (reference sequence). The CDR3 coding sequence is TGTGCCTGGACCCGTTTTGGGTCTCAGGGCTACACCTTC. Its translation is CAWTRFGSQGYTF.

This clonotype was counted at least ten times. The chain couples TRBV6-1 to TRBJ1-5, with D perhaps matching TRBD1 (5 bases). V was shortened by 8 bases and J by 6 bases, with 17 bases between the two germline ends. This CDR3 is 14 amino acids long. CDR1 and CDR2 (germline): MNHNS, SASEGT. DNA for the CDR3: TGTGCCAGCTCTATCGGGGGACTCAGTCAGCCCCAGCATTTT. It encodes CASSIGGLSQPQHF.

The chain joins TRBV7-2 to TRBJ2-7, with TRBD1 matching over 7 bases. This CDR3 is built from 16 residues. From germline, CDR1 is SGHTA and CDR2 FQGNSA. The ends lost 5 bases at V and 0 bases at J; junction bases unmatched: 10. In nucleotides, the CDR3 is TGTGCCAGCAGCCGCATCGGGACAGATGTCTCCTACGAGCAGTACTTC. Translated, it gives CASSRIGTDVSYEQYF.

This clonotype has only a few counts. The rearrangement joins TRBV9 to TRBJ1-2; the D gene is possibly TRBD1 (5 bases). CDR3 size: 13 residues. V lost 0 bases, J lost 7 bases, and 10 bases lay in between. Germline V gives CDR1 SGDLS, CDR2 YYNGEE. The chain's CDR3 is CASSVGREGGYTF. For the CDR3, the DNA is TGTGCCAGCAGCGTAGGCAGGGAAGGTGGCTACACCTTC.

This clonotype appeared many times. J is TRBJ1-1 and V is TRBV10-3; no definite D call. The CDR3 sequence is 13 residues long. V lost 4 bases and J lost 1, with 7 bases in between. Germline loops: CDR1 ENHRY, CDR2 SYGVKD. The CDR3 loop is CAISGLENTEAFF. DNA of the CDR3: TGTGCCATCAGTGGGCTGGAGAACACTGAAGCTTTCTTT.